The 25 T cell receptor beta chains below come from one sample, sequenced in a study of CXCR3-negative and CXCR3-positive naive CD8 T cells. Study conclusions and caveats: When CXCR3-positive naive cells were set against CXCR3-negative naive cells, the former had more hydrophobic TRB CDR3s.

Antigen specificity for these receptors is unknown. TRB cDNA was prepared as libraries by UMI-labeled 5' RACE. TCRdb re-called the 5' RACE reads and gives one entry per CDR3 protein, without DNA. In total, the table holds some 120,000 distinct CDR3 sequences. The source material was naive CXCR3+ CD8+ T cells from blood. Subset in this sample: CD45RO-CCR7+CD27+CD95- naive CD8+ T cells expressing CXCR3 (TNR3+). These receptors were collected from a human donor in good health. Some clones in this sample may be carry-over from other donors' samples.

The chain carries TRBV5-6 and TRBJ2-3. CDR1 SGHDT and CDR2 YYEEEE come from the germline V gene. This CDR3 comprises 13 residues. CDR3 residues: CASSDGMTDTQYF.

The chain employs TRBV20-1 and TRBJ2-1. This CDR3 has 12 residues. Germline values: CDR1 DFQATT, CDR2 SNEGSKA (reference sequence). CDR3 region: CSARKGDNEQFF.

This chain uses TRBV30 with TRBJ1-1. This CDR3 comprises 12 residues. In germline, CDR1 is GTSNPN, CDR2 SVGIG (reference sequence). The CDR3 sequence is CAWIGTNTEAFF.

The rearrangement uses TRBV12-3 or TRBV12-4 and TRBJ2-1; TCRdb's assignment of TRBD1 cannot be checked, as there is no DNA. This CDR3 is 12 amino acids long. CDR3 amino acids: CASSFDSREQFF.

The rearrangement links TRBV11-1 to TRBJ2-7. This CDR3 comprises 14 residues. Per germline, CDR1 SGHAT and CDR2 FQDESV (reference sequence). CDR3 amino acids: CASSLSGASYEQYF.

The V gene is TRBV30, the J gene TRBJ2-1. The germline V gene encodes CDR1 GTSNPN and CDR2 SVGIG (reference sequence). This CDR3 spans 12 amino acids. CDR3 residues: CAWSVGEDEQFF. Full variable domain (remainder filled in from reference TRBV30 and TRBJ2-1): SQTIHQWPATLVQPVGSPLSLECTVEGTSNPNLYWYRQAAGRGLQLLFYSVGIGQISSEVPQNLSASRPQDRQFILSSKKLLLSDSGFYLCAWSVGEDEQFFGPGTRLTVL.

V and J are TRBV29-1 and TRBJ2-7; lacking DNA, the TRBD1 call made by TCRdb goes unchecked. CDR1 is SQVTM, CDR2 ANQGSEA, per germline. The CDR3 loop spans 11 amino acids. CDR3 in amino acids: CSVRGTYEQYF.

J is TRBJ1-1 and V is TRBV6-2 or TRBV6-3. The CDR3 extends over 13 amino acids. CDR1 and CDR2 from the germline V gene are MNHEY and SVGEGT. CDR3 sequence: CASKSGLTTEAFF.

This CDR3 reads CASSFTGRDTQYF. The chain has TRBV7-9 and TRBJ2-3; TCRdb's D call, TRBD1, is unchecked because there is no DNA. Germline CDR1 is SEHNR and CDR2 is FQNEAQ (reference sequence). The CDR3 is 13 amino acids.

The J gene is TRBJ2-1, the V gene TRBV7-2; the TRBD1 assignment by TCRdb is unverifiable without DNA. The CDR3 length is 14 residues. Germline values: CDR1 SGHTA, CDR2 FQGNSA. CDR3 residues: CASSTVQGYTEQFF. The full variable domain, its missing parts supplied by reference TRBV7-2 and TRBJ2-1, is GAGVSQSPSNKVTEKGKDVELRCDPISGHTALYWYRQSLGQGLEFLIYFQGNSAPDKSGLPSDRFSAERTGGSVSTLTIQRTQQEDSAVYLCASSTVQGYTEQFFGPGTRLTVL.

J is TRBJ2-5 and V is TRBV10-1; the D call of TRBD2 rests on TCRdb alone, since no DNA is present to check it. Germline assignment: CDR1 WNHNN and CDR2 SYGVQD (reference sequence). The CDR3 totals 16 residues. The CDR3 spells CASSQPFRKGGETQYF.

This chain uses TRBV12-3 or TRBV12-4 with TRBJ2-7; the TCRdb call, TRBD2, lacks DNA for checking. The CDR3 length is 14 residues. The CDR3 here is CASSPTGLFYEQYF.

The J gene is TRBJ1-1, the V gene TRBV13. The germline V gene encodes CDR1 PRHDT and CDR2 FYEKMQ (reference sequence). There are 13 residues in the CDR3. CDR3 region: CANRLGANTEAFF.

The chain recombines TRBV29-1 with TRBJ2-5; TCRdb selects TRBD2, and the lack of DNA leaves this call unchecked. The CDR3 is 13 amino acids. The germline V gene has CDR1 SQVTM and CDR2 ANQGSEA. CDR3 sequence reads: CSVLMTAAETQYF.

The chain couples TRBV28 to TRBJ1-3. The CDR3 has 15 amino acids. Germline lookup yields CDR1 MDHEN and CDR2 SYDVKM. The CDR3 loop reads CASSLAGTKGNTIYF.

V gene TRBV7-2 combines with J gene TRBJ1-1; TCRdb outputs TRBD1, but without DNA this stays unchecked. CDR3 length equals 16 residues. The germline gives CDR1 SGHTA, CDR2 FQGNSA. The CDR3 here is CASSSLRGLRNTEAFF.

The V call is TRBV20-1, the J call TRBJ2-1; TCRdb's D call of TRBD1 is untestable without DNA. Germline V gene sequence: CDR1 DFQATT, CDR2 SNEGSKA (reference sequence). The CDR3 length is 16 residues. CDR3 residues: CSARVRGRGSYNEQFF.

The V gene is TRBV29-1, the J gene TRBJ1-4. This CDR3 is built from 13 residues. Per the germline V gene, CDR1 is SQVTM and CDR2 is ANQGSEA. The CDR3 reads CSVEGGTYEKLFF.

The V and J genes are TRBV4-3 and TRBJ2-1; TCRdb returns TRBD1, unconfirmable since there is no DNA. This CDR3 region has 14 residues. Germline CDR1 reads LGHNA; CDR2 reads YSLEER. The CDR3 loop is CASSPGQGFYEQFF.

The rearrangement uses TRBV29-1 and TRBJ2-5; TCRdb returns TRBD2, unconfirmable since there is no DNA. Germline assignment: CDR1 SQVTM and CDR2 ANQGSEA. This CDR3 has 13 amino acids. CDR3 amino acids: CSVVGVAEETQYF.

The CDR3 loop reads CSALDSSSYNEQFF. This chain links TRBV29-1 with TRBJ2-1; the TRBD2 assignment by TCRdb is unverifiable without DNA. The CDR3 totals 14 residues. Germline V gene sequence: CDR1 SQVTM, CDR2 ANQGSEA.

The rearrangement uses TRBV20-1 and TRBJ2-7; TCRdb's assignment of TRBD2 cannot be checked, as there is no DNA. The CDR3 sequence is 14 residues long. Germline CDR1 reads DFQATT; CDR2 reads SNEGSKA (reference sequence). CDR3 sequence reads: CSARVSGRELEQYF.

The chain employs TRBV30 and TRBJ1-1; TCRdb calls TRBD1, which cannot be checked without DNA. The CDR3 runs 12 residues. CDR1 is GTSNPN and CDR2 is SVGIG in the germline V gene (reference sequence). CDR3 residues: CAWIEGGAEAFF.

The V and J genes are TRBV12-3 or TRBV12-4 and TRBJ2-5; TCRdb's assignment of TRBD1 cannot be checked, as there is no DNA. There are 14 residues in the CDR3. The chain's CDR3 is CASSPHGGGETQYF.

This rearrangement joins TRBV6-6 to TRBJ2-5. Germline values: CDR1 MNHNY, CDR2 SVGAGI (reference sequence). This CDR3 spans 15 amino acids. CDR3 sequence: CASSYSNPVQETQYF.